Listed below are T cell receptor beta chains from one sample, sequenced in a study of metastatic and nonmetastatic thyroid tumors. TCRdb called clones again from the PCR reads with MiXCR. The sample lists some 40,000 clones, approximately 15% occurring once. Sample: blood. These receptors originate from a female donor with papillary thyroid cancer or a benign thyroid nodule (not recorded which). Some clones in this sample may be carry-over from other donors' samples. Each CDR3 is given with its conserved first and last residue. Fields, in order: V gene, clone size, D gene, J gene, CDR3 DNA, CDR3 protein. A D gene is named only where the DNA matches it firmly. A row's size may be missing; if present it is once, few, many or a size class.

V: TRBV5-1; size: .; D: TRBD1; J: TRBJ2-7; DNA: TGCGCCAGCAGTACCCGGGACAGGGACTACGAGCAGTACTTC; CDR3: CASSTRDRDYEQYF
V: TRBV18; size: .; D: .; J: TRBJ1-1; DNA: TGTGCCAGCTCATCCGGGACAAACACTGAAGCTTTCTTT; CDR3: CASSSGTNTEAFF
V: TRBV30; size: many; D: .; J: TRBJ1-3; DNA: TGTGCCCACGTGCAAGGAAACACCATATATTTT; CDR3: CAHVQGNTIYF
V: TRBV4-1; size: .; D: .; J: TRBJ2-7; DNA: TGCGCCAGCAGCCAAGATCCCCTCCCCTCCGGGGGTGTCGAGCAGTACTTC; CDR3: CASSQDPLPSGGVEQYF
V: TRBV7-8; size: many; D: TRBD2; J: TRBJ2-5; DNA: TGTGCCAGCCGGGGGGACGGCCAAGAGACCCAGTACTTC; CDR3: CASRGDGQETQYF
V: TRBV13; size: many; D: .; J: TRBJ2-1; DNA: TGTGCCAGCAGCGTATGCTTCAGGCGTAATGACTGGTGGGATAATGAGCAGTTCTTC; CDR3: CASSVCFRRNDWWDNEQFF
V: TRBV5-1; size: many; D: TRBD2; J: TRBJ2-1; DNA: TGCGCCAGCAGCCCCATAGCGGGAGAAGGTGGTGAGCAGTTCTTC; CDR3: CASSPIAGEGGEQFF
V: TRBV27; size: many; D: .; J: TRBJ1-5; DNA: TGTGCCGGCAATCAGCCCCAGCATTTT; CDR3: CAGNQPQHF
V: TRBV9; size: many; D: .; J: TRBJ1-2; DNA: TGTGCCAGCAGCGTAAAGTCTAACTATGGCTACACCTTC; CDR3: CASSVKSNYGYTF
V: TRBV5-4; size: .; D: .; J: TRBJ2-7; DNA: TGTGCCAGCAGCTTGGGAGTTCGGCTAGCTCCCTACGAGCAGTACTTC; CDR3: CASSLGVRLAPYEQYF
V: TRBV18; size: many; D: .; J: TRBJ1-1; DNA: TGTGCCAGCTCCGACGCCCGGGCCACTGAAGCTTTCTTT; CDR3: CASSDARATEAFF
V: TRBV28; size: many; D: .; J: TRBJ1-2; DNA: TGTGCCAGCAGTTTAAGTACTAACTATGGCTACACCTTC; CDR3: CASSLSTNYGYTF
V: TRBV27; size: many; D: .; J: TRBJ1-1; DNA: TGTGCCAGTAGAGGGACTGTGAACACTGAAGCTTTCTTT; CDR3: CASRGTVNTEAFF
V: TRBV6-1; size: .; D: TRBD2; J: TRBJ2-7; DNA: TGTGCCAGCAGCGATCGGACTAGCGGGAGGGGCGAGCAGTACTTC; CDR3: CASSDRTSGRGEQYF
V: TRBV5-1; size: many; D: .; J: TRBJ2-1; DNA: TGCGCCAGTGCTAGCGGAAGTGGGGGCCTCAATGAGCAGTTCTTC; CDR3: CASASGSGGLNEQFF
V: TRBV28; size: .; D: .; J: TRBJ2-1; DNA: TGTGCCAGCAGTTTACGGGAAAGCTCCTACAATGAGCAGTTCTTC; CDR3: CASSLRESSYNEQFF
V: TRBV19; size: many; D: .; J: TRBJ1-2; DNA: TGTGCCAGTAACTGGGGCGGAGCACAACTAAGTGGCTACACCTTC; CDR3: CASNWGGAQLSGYTF
V: TRBV24-1; size: many; D: .; J: TRBJ2-1; DNA: TGTGCCACCAGTGCCGGGGGCGGGAGCGCTTCCTACAATGAGCAGTTCTTC; CDR3: CATSAGGGSASYNEQFF
V: TRBV5-8; size: few; D: .; J: TRBJ2-5; DNA: TGTGCCAGCAGCTTGAGCGGCAGCGGACACTGGGGGGAGACCCAGTACTTC; CDR3: CASSLSGSGHWGETQYF